This T cell receptor (beta chain) was recovered during a study of siplizumab effects on memory and regulatory T cells. General study findings and limits: A major contribution to the alloresponse seemed to be made by naive T cells, which seemed more diverse than memory cells. Proliferating clones, CD4+ or CD8+, lacked an assignable naive or memory phenotype in roughly 75-96% of cases. The mean Treg-derived percentage of mappable alloreactive CD4+ clones was 55% to 75% with siplizumab compared with about 27% in controls.

A word on this clone: Antigen specificity is unknown.

The germline V and J ends were trimmed by 4 bases and 2 bases, with 1 base remaining between them. The CDR3 consists of 11 residues. Germline CDR1 and CDR2: SGHDT and YYEEEE. Per sample, around 10^5 TCR templates underwent assay. Clones were sequenced by immunoSEQ multiplex PCR, and TCRdb holds only the in-frame ones, with some missing. The repertoire holds over 85,000 clones, 94% seen once, with around 0.3% in the top ten. This chain links TRBV5-6 with TRBJ2-1; D gene ambiguous. The source of this sequence is a human donor in good health. Material for sequencing was non-Treg CD4+ T cells sorted from blood. This CDR3 is CASSAYNEQFF. The CDR3 DNA sequence: TGTGCCAGCAGCGCCTACAATGAGCAGTTCTTC.